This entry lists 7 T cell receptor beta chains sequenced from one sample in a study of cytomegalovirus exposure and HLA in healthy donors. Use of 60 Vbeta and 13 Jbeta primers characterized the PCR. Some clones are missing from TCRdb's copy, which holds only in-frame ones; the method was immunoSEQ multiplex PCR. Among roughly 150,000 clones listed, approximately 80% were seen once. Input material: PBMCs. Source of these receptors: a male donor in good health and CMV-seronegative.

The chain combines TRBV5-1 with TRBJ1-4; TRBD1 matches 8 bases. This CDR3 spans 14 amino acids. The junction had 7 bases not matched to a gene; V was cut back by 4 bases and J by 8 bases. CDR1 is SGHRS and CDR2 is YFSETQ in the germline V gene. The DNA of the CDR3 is TGCGCCAGCAGCCCCCGGGGACAGGAAGAAAAACTGTTTTTT. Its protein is CASSPRGQEEKLFF. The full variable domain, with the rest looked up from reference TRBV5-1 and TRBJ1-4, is KAGVTQTPRYLIKTRGQQVTLSCSPISGHRSVSWYQQTPGQGLQFLFEYFSETQRNKGNFPGRFSGRQFSNSRSEMNVSTLELGDSALYLCASSPRGQEEKLFFGSGTQLSVL.

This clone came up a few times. The CDR3 DNA follows: TGTGCCACCAGCAGAGAAACGCCCTTCAGGGTTAATGAAAAACTGTTTTTT. Encoded protein: CATSRETPFRVNEKLFF. The chain carries TRBV15 and TRBJ1-4; TRBD1 might be the D (5 bases). Germline V gives CDR1 LNHNV, CDR2 YYDKDF (reference sequence). V lost 0 bases and J lost 4, with 15 bases in between. CDR3 length: 17 amino acids.

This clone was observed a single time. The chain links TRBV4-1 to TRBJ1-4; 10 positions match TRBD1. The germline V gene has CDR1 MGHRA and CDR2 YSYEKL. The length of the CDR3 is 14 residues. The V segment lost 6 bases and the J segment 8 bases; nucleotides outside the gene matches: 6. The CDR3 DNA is TGCGCCAGCAGTGGACAGGGGGATTACGAAAAACTGTTTTTT. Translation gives CASSGQGDYEKLFF.

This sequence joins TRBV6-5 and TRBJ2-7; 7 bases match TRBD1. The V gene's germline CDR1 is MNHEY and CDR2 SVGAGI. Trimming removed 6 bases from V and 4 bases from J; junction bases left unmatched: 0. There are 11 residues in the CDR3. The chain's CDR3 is CASRQGYEQYF. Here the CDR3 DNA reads TGTGCCAGCAGACAGGGGTACGAGCAGTACTTC.

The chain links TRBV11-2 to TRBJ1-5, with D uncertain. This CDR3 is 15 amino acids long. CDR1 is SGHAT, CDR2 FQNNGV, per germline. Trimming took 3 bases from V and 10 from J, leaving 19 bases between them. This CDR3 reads CASSFSSSPRTPQHF. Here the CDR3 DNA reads TGTGCCAGCAGCTTTTCGAGTAGCCCGCGAACCCCCCAGCATTTT.

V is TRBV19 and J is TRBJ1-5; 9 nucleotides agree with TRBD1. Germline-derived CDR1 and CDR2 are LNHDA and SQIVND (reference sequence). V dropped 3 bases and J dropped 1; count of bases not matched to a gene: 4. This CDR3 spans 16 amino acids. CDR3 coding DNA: TGTGCCAGTAGTATTATCGGGACAGGGAGCAATCAGCCCCAGCATTTT. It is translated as CASSIIGTGSNQPQHF.

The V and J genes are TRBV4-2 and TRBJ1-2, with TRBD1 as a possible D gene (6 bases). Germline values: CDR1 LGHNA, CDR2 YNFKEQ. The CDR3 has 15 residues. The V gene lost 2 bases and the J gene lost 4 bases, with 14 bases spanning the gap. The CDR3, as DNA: TGTGCCAGCAGCCAAACAGGGAACGGTATCTATGGCTACACCTTC. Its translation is CASSQTGNGIYGYTF.